Described below is a single TCR beta chain sequence and its context. Residents of 20 to 25 US areas, aged roughly 18 to 89 years, made up the participants. The data belong to a study of blood T cell repertoires in COVID-19. Study-wide context: Samples taken during acute and convalescent COVID-19 were collected in the United States, Italy and Spain.

Study processing details: The assay estimated nucleated cells by amplifying reference gene primers. Sequencing used immunoSEQ multiplex PCR; TCRdb keeps in-frame clones, though not all of them. V, J and clone size are taken as reported in that table, and D and trimming were inferred from the DNA itself. The profile shows 150,000 or so clones, roughly four fifths of them singletons. The specimen sequenced was PBMCs or T cells enriched from blood (not recorded which). The TCR was taken from a man aged 45-65 years who had recovered from COVID-19.

The CDR3: CASHGGGQLFF. The CDR3 DNA reads TGTGCCAGCCACGGCGGGGGACAACTGTTTTTT. The chain combines TRBV2 with TRBJ1-4; possibly TRBD1 for D (5 bases). Trimming pared 8 bases from V and 12 bases from J, leaving 13 bases between. Germline V CDR1 and CDR2: SNHLY, FYNNEI. There are 11 residues in the CDR3. Based on the CDR3 plus reference TRBV2 and TRBJ1-4, the full variable domain is EPEVTQTPSHQVTQMGQEVILRCVPISNHLYFYWYRQILGQKVEFLVSFYNNEISEKSEIFDDQFSVERPDGSNFTLKIRSTKLEDSAMYFCASHGGGQLFFGSGTQLSVL.